Listed here are 22 T cell receptor beta chains from one sample, sequenced in a study of blood T cell repertoires in COVID-19. Repertoires were generated with immunoSEQ multiplex PCR, while TCRdb's copy carries only in-frame clones and drops some. Counted here are fewer than 350,000 clones, about 86% occurring once; the ten biggest clones make up about 12%. Sequenced sample: peripheral blood. All receptors derive from a woman aged 25 to 39 with COVID-19, enrolled during active disease.

The chain uses TRBV12-3 or TRBV12-4 and TRBJ1-5; D remains unclear. V lost 3 bases and J lost 4, with 4 bases in between. The CDR3 contains 12 residues. CDR3 amino acids: CASSFRNQPQHF. The CDR3 bases are TGTGCCAGCAGTTTTCGGAATCAGCCCCAGCATTTT.

V and J are TRBV12-3 or TRBV12-4 and TRBJ2-7, with 7 positions matching TRBD1. Trimming cost V 1 base and J 5 bases; bases outside gene matches: 2. This CDR3 is 13 amino acids long. CDR3 sequence (DNA): TGTGCCAGCAGTTTAGGACAGGGCCACGAGCAGTACTTC. Translation: CASSLGQGHEQYF.

The chain has TRBV15 and TRBJ2-7, with a possible D match to TRBD1 (7 bases). Germline V gives CDR1 LNHNV, CDR2 YYDKDF (reference sequence). This CDR3 region has 14 residues. V shed 6 bases and J shed 4 bases, with 16 bases lying between them. The CDR3 protein is CATSGGGTVYEQYF. CDR3 coding DNA: TGTGCCACCAGTGGAGGGGGGACAGTATACGAGCAGTACTTC.

The chain is built from TRBV5-4 and TRBJ2-1; 8 bases map to TRBD1. The V gene end was trimmed by 2 bases and the J gene end by 5 bases; junction bases not matched to a gene: 6. Germline CDR1 is SGHNT and CDR2 is YYREEE (reference sequence). The CDR3 consists of 15 residues. CDR3 in amino acids: CASSFGTGRNNEQFF. CDR3 DNA sequence: TGTGCCAGCAGCTTCGGGACAGGTCGGAACAATGAGCAGTTCTTC.

The genes are TRBV4-1 and TRBJ1-1; D gene ambiguous. Trimming removed 6 bases from V and 5 bases from J, with 22 bases in between. This CDR3 has 16 amino acids. The V gene's germline CDR1 is MGHRA and CDR2 YSYEKL. The CDR3 here is CASRHPREMRRTEAFF. The DNA of the CDR3 is TGCGCCAGCAGACATCCGAGGGAAATGAGGCGGACTGAAGCTTTCTTT.

The chain couples TRBV7-9 to TRBJ1-1; D might be TRBD1 (5 bases). The V and J ends lost 5 bases and 1 base respectively, with 17 bases between them. Germline V lookup: CDR1 SEHNR, CDR2 FQNEAQ (reference sequence). The CDR3 length is 16 residues. CDR3 nucleotide sequence: TGTGCCAGCAGCCAGACTCTGGGGCGGAAGAACACTGAAGCTTTCTTT. Its protein is CASSQTLGRKNTEAFF.

A single count supports this clone. Here the CDR3 reads CASRYDSSGANVLTF. As DNA, the CDR3 is TGCGCCAGCAGATATGACAGCTCTGGGGCCAACGTCCTGACTTTC. The rearrangement uses TRBV5-1 and TRBJ2-6; perhaps TRBD1 as D (5 bases). V dropped 5 bases and J dropped 0 bases, with 9 bases sitting between them. The V gene's germline CDR1 is SGHRS and CDR2 YFSETQ. There are 15 residues in the CDR3. The complete variable domain, with remaining parts taken from reference TRBV5-1 and TRBJ2-6, reads KAGVTQTPRYLIKTRGQQVTLSCSPISGHRSVSWYQQTPGQGLQFLFEYFSETQRNKGNFPGRFSGRQFSNSRSEMNVSTLELGDSALYLCASRYDSSGANVLTFGAGSRLTVL.

The gene calls are TRBV7-6 and TRBJ1-1, with D uncertain. V dropped 4 bases and J dropped 1 base, with 7 bases sitting between them. CDR1 and CDR2 (germline): SGHVS, FNYEAQ. The CDR3 is 13 amino acids. CDR3 in DNA: TGTGCCAGCAGCTCCTCGGGGAACACTGAAGCTTTCTTT. It is translated as CASSSSGNTEAFF.

The chain couples TRBV5-1 to TRBJ2-5; 9 bases are a match to TRBD2. The CDR3 length is 15 residues. CDR1 and CDR2 from the germline V gene are SGHRS and YFSETQ. J gave up 0 bases and V 4 bases, and 4 bases lay outside the gene matches. DNA of the CDR3: TGCGCCAGCAGCCCGACTAGCGGAAACCAAGAGACCCAGTACTTC. This gives the protein CASSPTSGNQETQYF.

The V gene is TRBV5-1, the J gene TRBJ2-7; a possible D gene is TRBD1 (6 bases). Germline-derived CDR1 and CDR2 are SGHRS and YFSETQ. The V and J ends lost 4 bases and 1 base respectively, with 18 bases between them. The CDR3 sequence is 16 residues long. The CDR3 region is CASSTLGGATSYEQYF. CDR3 sequence (DNA): TGCGCCAGCAGCACATTAGGGGGTGCGACGTCCTACGAGCAGTACTTC.

The rearrangement uses TRBV4-1 and TRBJ1-4, with D uncertain. Trimming stripped 3 bases from V and 3 bases from J, with 23 bases between. Germline V gene lookup returns CDR1 MGHRA and CDR2 YSYEKL. There are 19 residues in the CDR3. The CDR3 loop reads CASSQAPWVPLGANEKLFF. DNA of the CDR3: TGCGCCAGCAGCCAGGCCCCATGGGTTCCCTTGGGAGCTAATGAAAAACTGTTTTTT.

The CDR3 nucleotides are TGTGCCAGCAGTCAGGACAGGGGGGCCGGCGCGAACACCGGGGAGCTGTTTTTT. This translates into CASSQDRGAGANTGELFF. The chain carries TRBV11-3 and TRBJ2-2, with TRBD1 identical over 10 bases. After removal of 6 bases from V and 0 bases from J, the junction contained 10 bases not matched to a gene. This CDR3 is 18 amino acids long. Germline CDR1 reads SGHNT; CDR2 reads YENEEA.

CDR3 loop: CASRPLTGEAFF. The CDR3, as DNA: TGCGCCAGCAGACCGTTAACAGGTGAAGCTTTCTTT. This chain uses TRBV4-1 with TRBJ1-1; D is perhaps TRBD1 (5 bases). The V and J ends lost 6 bases and 7 bases respectively, with 12 bases between them. CDR3 length equals 12 residues. Germline CDR1 MGHRA, CDR2 YSYEKL.

V and J are TRBV4-2 and TRBJ1-5; the D gene is possibly TRBD1 (5 bases). V gave up 4 bases and J gave up 4 bases, with 17 bases separating them. Germline V gives CDR1 LGHNA, CDR2 YNFKEQ. The length of the CDR3 is 16 residues. The CDR3 here is CASSPSSGGVNQPQHF. The DNA of the CDR3 is TGTGCCAGCAGCCCCTCGTCGGGGGGTGTAAATCAGCCCCAGCATTTT.

The J gene is TRBJ2-7, the V gene TRBV5-5, with TRBD2 identical over 11 bases. This CDR3 spans 15 amino acids. Per germline, CDR1 SGHKS and CDR2 YYEKEE (reference sequence). With 1 base clipped from V and 0 bases from J, the junction kept 0 bases outside the gene matches. The CDR3 loop is CASSLTSGSSYEQYF. The CDR3 DNA sequence: TGTGCCAGCAGCTTGACTAGCGGGAGCTCCTACGAGCAGTACTTC.

This chain links TRBV10-1 with TRBJ1-2; D gene unclear. Germline CDR1 reads WNHNN; CDR2 reads SYGVQD (reference sequence). The CDR3 covers 14 residues. Trimming cost V 0 bases and J 7 bases, with 12 bases left between them. The CDR3 here is CASSESHRPTGYTF. CDR3 sequence (DNA): TGCGCCAGCAGTGAGTCCCATCGCCCTACTGGCTACACCTTC.

The chain carries TRBV6-5 and TRBJ2-3; a weak D match, TRBD1 (5 bases). Deletions cut 2 bases from V and 2 bases from J, with 14 bases between. Germline CDR1 and CDR2: MNHEY and SVGAGI. The length of the CDR3 is 16 residues. DNA of the CDR3: TGTGCCAGCAGTTACCTCAGGACAACCCTCACAGATACGCAGTATTTT. Translating gives CASSYLRTTLTDTQYF.

This rearrangement joins TRBV21-1 to TRBJ1-1. TRBV21-1 is a pseudogene locus. The CDR3 totals 11 residues. The CDR3 is CARSEGSEAFF. The CDR3 coding sequence is TGTGCCCGTTCGGAGGGGAGTGAAGCTTTCTTT.

This chain connects TRBV28 to TRBJ2-5, with D possibly being TRBD2 (6 bases). The CDR3 extends over 13 amino acids. The V end was cut by 8 bases, the J end by 5 bases, with 15 bases between. Germline CDR1 reads MDHEN; CDR2 reads SYDVKM. In DNA form, the CDR3 reads TGTGCCAGCGAAGGGGCAGGGAGGGAGACCCAGTACTTC. Translation: CASEGAGRETQYF. Supplemented by reference TRBV28 and TRBJ2-5, the full variable domain reads DVKVTQSSRYLVKRTGEKVFLECVQDMDHENMFWYRQDPGLGLRLIYFSYDVKMKEKGDIPEGYSVSREKKERFSLILESASTNQTSMYLCASEGAGRETQYFGPGTRLLVL.

For the CDR3, the DNA is TGCGCCAGCAGCCTTTACTCTCTTTCCTACAATGAGCAGTTCTTC. This gives the protein CASSLYSLSYNEQFF. V and J are TRBV5-1 and TRBJ2-1; D ambiguous. This CDR3 region has 15 residues. The ends were cut back, 4 bases at V and 1 base at J, with 12 bases in the middle. CDR1 is SGHRS and CDR2 is YFSETQ in the germline V gene.

The V call is TRBV15, the J call TRBJ2-7, with 7 bases matching TRBD1. V shed 6 bases, J shed 2 bases, and the junction held 7 bases outside the gene matches. This CDR3 is 14 amino acids long. CDR1 is LNHNV and CDR2 is YYDKDF in the germline V gene (reference sequence). CDR3 nucleotide sequence: TGTGCCACCAGTTCTCCGGGACAGACCTACGAGCAGTACTTC. Protein: CATSSPGQTYEQYF.

The rearrangement links TRBV10-3 to TRBJ2-1; possible D gene TRBD2, 6 bases. The CDR3 loop spans 14 amino acids. Trimming removed 2 bases from V and 8 bases from J, with 13 bases in between. CDR1 is ENHRY and CDR2 is SYGVKD in the germline V gene. Written as DNA, the CDR3 is TGTGCCATCAGTGAGGGGGGGTTCGGCGATGAGCAGTTCTTC. Translation gives CAISEGGFGDEQFF.